This T cell receptor beta chain was observed in a study of shared clonotypes between healthy human individuals. Regarding the study as a whole: The study found lower generation probabilities in non-shared clonotypes than in those shared by all four donors. For sorted subsets, rarefaction showed incomplete sequencing despite large depth. Across a handful of donors, naive CD4 shared 5% to 6%, naive CD8 under 4%, memory CD4 2.3%, memory CD8 over 0.3%.

The germline V and J ends were trimmed by 5 bases and 3 bases, with 14 bases remaining between them. The V gene's germline CDR1 is MNHNS and CDR2 SASEGT. The CDR3 contains 14 residues. Profiling relied on immunoSEQ multiplex PCR, and the TCRdb table lists in-frame clones only, not all of them. In the table there are about 2.1 million clones, 93% of which are singletons. Concerning this clone: Antigen specificity is unknown.

Terminally differentiated effector memory CD45RA+ cells were excluded by CCR7 positive selection of CD45RO-negative cells. Donors were healthy HIV-negative adults without recent acute infections or vaccinations. The receptor was derived from a man aged 18 to 29 in good health. Some clones in this sample may be carry-over from other donors' samples. Sequenced material: naive CD8+ T cells from PBMCs. This rearrangement joins TRBV6-1 to TRBJ2-7, with D perhaps TRBD2 (5 bases). DNA for the CDR3: TGTGCCAGCAGTACGAGGACGGGGTACTACGAGCAGTACTTC. The encoded protein is CASSTRTGYYEQYF.